Listed here are 22 T cell receptor beta chains from one sample, sequenced in a study of chemoradiotherapy in HPV16-positive cancers. Profiled with immunoSEQ multiplex PCR; TCRdb holds only in-frame clones, not every one. The sample shows tens of thousands of clones, about 90% of them seen only once. The sequenced sample was blood, obtained from a patient who underwent chemoradiotherapy. All receptors derive from a human donor with HPV-associated anogenital cancer.

CDR3 sequence reads: CASSLEGTSGTDTQYF. Written as DNA, the CDR3 is TGTGCCAGCAGCTTAGAGGGGACTAGCGGGACAGATACGCAGTATTTT. The chain is built from TRBV9 and TRBJ2-3; TRBD2 matches at 12 bases. The germline gives CDR1 SGDLS, CDR2 YYNGEE. The CDR3 has 16 amino acids. The V and J ends lost 4 bases and 3 bases, in that order; junction bases with no gene match: 6.

The chain employs TRBV4-3 and TRBJ1-4; TRBD1 aligns across 9 bases. From germline, CDR1 is LGHNA and CDR2 YSLEER. The CDR3 covers 16 residues. The V and J ends lost 0 bases and 4 bases, in that order; junction bases with no gene match: 3. The CDR3 nucleotides are TGCGCCAGCAGCCAAGATCCGGGACAGGGTAATGAAAAACTGTTTTTT. This sequence encodes CASSQDPGQGNEKLFF.

This chain joins TRBV5-1 and TRBJ2-7; D unresolved. V was shortened by 0 bases and J by 0 bases, with 7 bases between the two germline ends. This CDR3 comprises 14 residues. CDR1 and CDR2 from the germline V gene are SGHRS and YFSETQ. CDR3 protein: CASSLAGLSYEQYF. The CDR3, as DNA: TGCGCCAGCAGCTTGGCGGGCCTCTCCTACGAGCAGTACTTC.

CDR3 sequence (DNA): TGTGCCAGCAGCCAAACGGACAGGCCTGGGGGTGATTCACCCCTCCACTTT. Protein sequence: CASSQTDRPGGDSPLHF. The chain is built from TRBV9 and TRBJ1-6; TRBD1 agrees at 7 bases. Germline CDR1 is SGDLS and CDR2 is YYNGEE. V lost 4 bases to trimming and J lost 8 bases; unmatched junction nucleotides: 15. The CDR3 consists of 17 residues.

V and J are TRBV4-2 and TRBJ2-1; D unclear. There are 14 residues in the CDR3. V lost 0 bases, J lost 6 bases, and 9 bases lay in between. From germline, CDR1 is LGHNA and CDR2 YNFKEQ. In DNA form, the CDR3 reads TGTGCCAGCAGCCAAGATACAAGCGTCAATGAGCAGTTCTTC. This codes for CASSQDTSVNEQFF.

This sequence joins TRBV11-3 and TRBJ2-5; 7 bases are shared with TRBD1. V was pared by 1 base and J by 5 bases, with 4 bases of the junction left unmatched. The germline gives CDR1 SGHNT, CDR2 YENEEA. The CDR3 extends over 14 amino acids. In DNA, the CDR3 is TGTGCCAGCAGCTTAGGGATGGGACAGGAGACCCAGTACTTC. Amino acids: CASSLGMGQETQYF. Full variable domain (remainder filled in from reference TRBV11-3 and TRBJ2-5): EAGVVQSPRYKIIEKKQPVAFWCNPISGHNTLYWYLQNLGQGPELLIRYENEEAVDDSQLPKDRFSAERLKGVDSTLKIQPAELGDSAVYLCASSLGMGQETQYFGPGTRLLVL.

The rearrangement joins TRBV9 to TRBJ2-1; D unresolved. Trimming took off 0 bases at V and 6 bases at J, with 16 bases between the two ends. Germline V gives CDR1 SGDLS, CDR2 YYNGEE. The length of the CDR3 is 16 residues. CDR3 amino acids: CASSVASTEWINEQFF. The CDR3 bases are TGTGCCAGCAGCGTAGCATCCACAGAGTGGATCAATGAGCAGTTCTTC.

The chain carries TRBV5-1 and TRBJ1-5, with 10 bases that match TRBD1. This CDR3 has 15 residues. Germline CDR1 SGHRS, CDR2 YFSETQ. V lost 4 bases to trimming and J lost 2 bases; unmatched junction nucleotides: 3. The CDR3 spells CASSEGTGGNQPQHF. The CDR3 DNA follows: TGCGCCAGCAGCGAGGGGACAGGGGGCAATCAGCCCCAGCATTTT. The whole variable domain, filled in from reference TRBV5-1 and TRBJ1-5, reads KAGVTQTPRYLIKTRGQQVTLSCSPISGHRSVSWYQQTPGQGLQFLFEYFSETQRNKGNFPGRFSGRQFSNSRSEMNVSTLELGDSALYLCASSEGTGGNQPQHFGDGTRLSIL.

V usage is TRBV7-9 and J usage is TRBJ1-2; the match to TRBD1 covers 7 bases. V shed 4 bases, J shed 4 bases, and the junction held 9 bases outside the gene matches. This CDR3 spans 15 amino acids. Looked up from germline, CDR1 is SEHNR and CDR2 is FQNEAQ (reference sequence). The CDR3, as DNA: TGTGCCAGCAGCTCCACAGGGGAATTAGGCTATGGCTACACCTTC. Translated, it gives CASSSTGELGYGYTF.

The chain couples TRBV6-5 to TRBJ1-3; unclear D gene. Germline values: CDR1 MNHEY, CDR2 SVGAGI. V gave up 0 bases and J gave up 4 bases, with 10 bases separating them. CDR3 length equals 15 residues. The chain's CDR3 is CASSYSILSGNTIYF. In DNA, the CDR3 is TGTGCCAGCAGTTACTCGATATTGTCCGGAAACACCATATATTTT.

The chain couples TRBV30 to TRBJ1-1; D is uncertain. Between the trimmed V and J ends, which lost 7 bases and 3 bases, there was a span of 15 bases. The CDR3 contains 13 residues. Looked up from germline, CDR1 is GTSNPN and CDR2 is SVGIG (reference sequence). Here the CDR3 DNA reads TGTGCCTACCAACTCGACACAGACACTGAAGCTTTCTTT. Its protein product is CAYQLDTDTEAFF.

The V gene is TRBV4-2, the J gene TRBJ2-3; 10 bases are a match to TRBD2. The V gene end was trimmed by 1 base and the J gene end by 3 bases; junction bases not matched to a gene: 10. Germline assignment: CDR1 LGHNA and CDR2 YNFKEQ. CDR3 length: 18 residues. CDR3 protein: CASSQGLAGVGGTDTQYF. The CDR3 DNA reads TGTGCCAGCAGCCAAGGGCTAGCGGGGGTAGGAGGAACAGATACGCAGTATTTT.

The J gene is TRBJ2-2, the V gene TRBV2; D gene unclear. Trimming stripped 8 bases from V and 1 base from J, with 8 bases between. The CDR3 length is 13 residues. In germline, CDR1 is SNHLY, CDR2 FYNNEI. As DNA, the CDR3 is TGTGCCAGCGGCCAAGAGAACACCGGGGAGCTGTTTTTT. It encodes CASGQENTGELFF.

This clone was counted a single time. The rearrangement links TRBV6-5 to TRBJ2-2, with D maybe TRBD1 (6 bases). This CDR3 spans 13 amino acids. Germline V lookup: CDR1 MNHEY, CDR2 SVGAGI. Trimming shortened V by 6 bases and J by 8 bases, and 13 bases separated the two germline ends. CDR3 sequence reads: CASRRDTRGELFF. The CDR3 nucleotides read TGTGCCAGCAGACGGGACACCCGAGGGGAGCTGTTTTTT.

This rearrangement joins TRBV11-2 to TRBJ2-7; possible D gene TRBD2, 6 bases. V was shortened by 3 bases and J by 3 bases, with 9 bases between the two germline ends. In germline, CDR1 is SGHAT, CDR2 FQNNGV. The CDR3 spans 13 residues. The CDR3 protein is CASSLGGGYEQYF. The CDR3 region has the DNA TGTGCCAGCAGCTTGGGGGGAGGCTACGAGCAGTACTTC.

The genes are TRBV7-2 and TRBJ2-1; D perhaps matches TRBD2 (5 bases). Trimming removed 7 bases at V and 5 bases at J, with 15 bases between. Germline V gives CDR1 SGHTA, CDR2 FQGNSA. The CDR3 has 14 amino acids. This CDR3 reads CASTPLVANNEQFF. CDR3 coding DNA: TGTGCCAGCACCCCCCTGGTAGCGAACAATGAGCAGTTCTTC. Full variable domain (rest looked up from reference TRBV7-2 and TRBJ2-1): GAGVSQSPSNKVTEKGKDVELRCDPISGHTALYWYRQSLGQGLEFLIYFQGNSAPDKSGLPSDRFSAERTGGSVSTLTIQRTQQEDSAVYLCASTPLVANNEQFFGPGTRLTVL.

This clone was seen only a few times. This sample includes further DNA sequences coding for the same CDR3. The V gene is TRBV7-2, the J gene TRBJ2-7; D is possibly TRBD1 (6 bases). V dropped 1 base and J dropped 2 bases, with 12 bases sitting between them. This CDR3 comprises 15 residues. Germline CDR1 and CDR2: SGHTA and FQGNSA. The CDR3 DNA reads as TGTGCCAGCAGCTTAGGGGGGCAGGGCGCCTACGAGCAGTACTTC. Translating it yields CASSLGGQGAYEQYF. Combining the CDR3 with reference TRBV7-2 and TRBJ2-7 gives the whole variable domain GAGVSQSPSNKVTEKGKDVELRCDPISGHTALYWYRQSLGQGLEFLIYFQGNSAPDKSGLPSDRFSAERTGGSVSTLTIQRTQQEDSAVYLCASSLGGQGAYEQYFGPGTRLTVT.

The rearrangement joins TRBV4-3 to TRBJ1-4; no clear D. V lost 4 bases and J lost 4, with 16 bases in between. This CDR3 region has 16 residues. Germline CDR1 LGHNA, CDR2 YSLEER. For the CDR3, the DNA is TGCGCCAGCAGCCCTTACGGGGAAACGGTTAATGAAAAACTGTTTTTT. Protein: CASSPYGETVNEKLFF.

The chain uses TRBV10-2 and TRBJ2-7, with 7 bases identical to TRBD2. V trimming: 5 bases; J trimming: 5 bases; junction bases outside the gene matches: 6. Looked up from germline, CDR1 is WSHSY and CDR2 is SAAADI. The CDR3 is made up of 13 amino acids. The CDR3, as DNA: TGCGCCAGCAGTCTACTAGCGTCTGACGAGCAGTACTTC. It specifies CASSLLASDEQYF.

This clone was found once. The genes are TRBV28 and TRBJ1-2; no clear D. The V and J ends lost 5 bases and 5 bases respectively, with 6 bases between them. CDR1 and CDR2 from the germline V gene are MDHEN and SYDVKM. This CDR3 contains 11 residues. This CDR3 is CASSRQYGYTF. The CDR3 DNA is TGTGCCAGCAGTCGTCAGTATGGCTACACCTTC.

The J gene is TRBJ2-2, the V gene TRBV13; TRBD2 might be the D (5 bases). The CDR3 has 14 amino acids. The V end was cut by 1 base, the J end by 7 bases, with 10 bases between. Germline V gene lookup returns CDR1 PRHDT and CDR2 FYEKMQ (reference sequence). This CDR3 is CASSLAAAGGELFF. The CDR3 nucleotides read TGTGCCAGCAGCTTAGCGGCGGCGGGCGGGGAGCTGTTTTTT.

The chain carries TRBV5-1 and TRBJ2-3; TRBD2 matches at 9 bases. The germline V gene encodes CDR1 SGHRS and CDR2 YFSETQ. CDR3 length: 16 residues. Germline trimming cut 10 bases from V and 3 bases from J; bases unmatched to any gene: 15. The CDR3 loop reads CASKMGSGSGTDTQYF. The CDR3 DNA is TGCGCCTCCAAAATGGGTAGCGGGAGCGGTACAGATACGCAGTATTTT.